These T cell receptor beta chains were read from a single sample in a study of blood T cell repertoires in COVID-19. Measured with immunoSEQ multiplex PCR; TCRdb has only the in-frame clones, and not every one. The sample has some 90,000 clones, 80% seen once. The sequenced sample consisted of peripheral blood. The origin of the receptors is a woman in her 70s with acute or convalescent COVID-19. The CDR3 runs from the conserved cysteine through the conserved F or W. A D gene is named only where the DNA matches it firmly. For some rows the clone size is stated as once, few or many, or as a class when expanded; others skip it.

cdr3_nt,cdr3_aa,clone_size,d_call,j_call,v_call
TGTGCCACCCGCGGGACTAGCGGGCACAATGAGCAGTTCTTC,CATRGTSGHNEQFF,-,TRBD2,TRBJ2-1,TRBV15
TGTGCCAGCTCACAAAGACAGGGTCTACTAGATGGATTTGGCTACACCTTC,CASSQRQGLLDGFGYTF,few,TRBD1,TRBJ1-2,TRBV18
TGTGCCAGCAGTCCCCGGACAGACGAGCAGTACTTC,CASSPRTDEQYF,-,-,TRBJ2-7,TRBV28
TGTGCCATCAGGGAAAGGGCGGGAGACTCCTACAATGAGCAGTTCTTC,CAIRERAGDSYNEQFF,-,TRBD2,TRBJ2-1,TRBV10-3
TGTGCCAGCAGTAGGACAGGGGTCTACGAGCAGTACTTC,CASSRTGVYEQYF,-,TRBD1,TRBJ2-7,TRBV2
TGTGCCACCGACGGGACTAGCCGAGCCTACGAGCAGTACTTC,CATDGTSRAYEQYF,-,TRBD2,TRBJ2-7,TRBV6-5
TGTGCCAGCAGTTTGTTGGGACAATCCGCTTTCTTT,CASSLLGQSAFF,-,-,TRBJ1-1,TRBV28
TGCGCCAGCAGCCCAATCCGACTAGCGGGAGGGCCCTACAATGAGCAGTTCTTC,CASSPIRLAGGPYNEQFF,-,TRBD2,TRBJ2-1,TRBV5-1
TGTGCCAGCAGTTCCCGGGACAGGGCTACAGATACGCAGTATTTT,CASSSRDRATDTQYF,few,TRBD1,TRBJ2-3,TRBV25-1
TGTGCCAGCTCACCAGGTAGACAGCAGCCCCAGCATTTT,CASSPGRQQPQHF,-,-,TRBJ1-5,TRBV18
TGTGCCAGCAGCCCTTTACAGGGACTAGCGGTACAGGATACGCAGTATTTT,CASSPLQGLAVQDTQYF,once,TRBD2,TRBJ2-3,TRBV3-1/TRBV3-2
TGTGCCAGCAGCCGCCGACAGGGGGCGGTTGAAGCTTTCTTT,CASSRRQGAVEAFF,-,TRBD1,TRBJ1-1,TRBV7-2
TGTGCCAGCAGCTTCGTGGCGGGCGGATACGAGCAGTACTTC,CASSFVAGGYEQYF,few,-,TRBJ2-7,TRBV5-5
TGCGCCAGCAGCACCACAGGGGCTGGAAACACCATATATTTT,CASSTTGAGNTIYF,-,TRBD1,TRBJ1-3,TRBV5-1
TGTGCCAGCAGACCGGGACAGAAACACAATGAGCAGTTCTTC,CASRPGQKHNEQFF,-,-,TRBJ2-1,TRBV21-1
TGTGCCAGCAGCTTAGGGGGACTAGGGGGAGAGACCCAGTACTTC,CASSLGGLGGETQYF,-,TRBD2,TRBJ2-5,TRBV7-9
TGTGCCAGCAGTTCTCACCTGGGGAGAAACACTGAAGCTTTCTTT,CASSSHLGRNTEAFF,-,-,TRBJ1-1,TRBV28
TGTGCCAGCAGCTCTGCGGTCCCCCCCTACGAGCAGTACTTC,CASSSAVPPYEQYF,-,-,TRBJ2-7,TRBV7-9
TGTGCCAGCAAGGGGTCCCAACAGGAGACCCAGTACTTC,CASKGSQQETQYF,-,-,TRBJ2-5,TRBV2
TGCAGCGCCAACAGGGGTGGAGATCAGCCCCAGCATTTT,CSANRGGDQPQHF,-,TRBD1,TRBJ1-5,TRBV29-1
TGTGCCAGCAGCCAAGAGAGGACTAGTGGCTATGAGCAGTTCTTC,CASSQERTSGYEQFF,many,TRBD2,TRBJ2-1,TRBV4-2
TGCGCCAGCAGCAGCTTACAGGGGGTCCGCGGGGAGCTGTTTTTT,CASSSLQGVRGELFF,-,TRBD1,TRBJ2-2,TRBV5-1
TGTGCCAGCTCACGAAAAGCGACAGGGAATGGCAATCAGCCCCAGCATTTT,CASSRKATGNGNQPQHF,-,TRBD1,TRBJ1-5,TRBV18
TGTGCCAGCAGTCCGATCGCCATCACAGGGTGGGGCAATGAGCAGTTCTTC,CASSPIAITGWGNEQFF,-,-,TRBJ2-1,TRBV27
TGCGCCAGCAGCACCGGGACAGGGGGGGAAAAACTGTTTTTT,CASSTGTGGEKLFF,-,TRBD1,TRBJ1-4,TRBV4-1
TGTGCCAGTATCCCCGGGTCGGGAAGCAATCAGCCCCAGCATTTT,CASIPGSGSNQPQHF,few,-,TRBJ1-5,TRBV19
TGTGCCAGCAGAGGACATAACACCGGGGAGCTGTTTTTT,CASRGHNTGELFF,-,-,TRBJ2-2,TRBV6-4
TGTGCCAGCAGCCCCAAGCTTAGCGGGACCGGCAATGAGCAGTTCTTC,CASSPKLSGTGNEQFF,-,TRBD2,TRBJ2-1,TRBV11-2
TGTGCCTGGAGTGTAGAAGTCATGAGCATGAACACTGAAGCTTTCTTT,CAWSVEVMSMNTEAFF,-,-,TRBJ1-1,TRBV30
TGTGCCAGCAAAACAGGAAGCACAGATACGCAGTATTTT,CASKTGSTDTQYF,-,-,TRBJ2-3,TRBV2
TGTGCCAGCAGCTCGGACACCAATCAGCCCCAGCATTTT,CASSSDTNQPQHF,-,-,TRBJ1-5,TRBV11-1
TGCAGCGTTGGAGGGCAAGGTGGCACTGAAGCTTTCTTT,CSVGGQGGTEAFF,-,-,TRBJ1-1,TRBV29-1
TGCGCCAGCAGCTTGGCCTACGGGGGGCTATACAATGAGCAGTTCTTC,CASSLAYGGLYNEQFF,few,-,TRBJ2-1,TRBV5-1
TGTGCCAGCAGTATTACGGGGGGCATCGGTGAGCAGTTCTTC,CASSITGGIGEQFF,-,-,TRBJ2-1,TRBV6-6
TGTGCCAGCAGTTTCAGGGGAACTGAAGCTTTCTTT,CASSFRGTEAFF,few,-,TRBJ1-1,TRBV28
TGCGCCAGCAGCCAGGCCCTTCTGTTAACCGGGGAGCTGTTTTTT,CASSQALLLTGELFF,-,-,TRBJ2-2,TRBV4-3
TGTGCCAGCAGCTTAGATGGGGTAGCGGCGCAATCCTACGAGCAGTACTTC,CASSLDGVAAQSYEQYF,-,-,TRBJ2-7,TRBV11-2
TGTGCCAGCAGCCAAGACATATCCCTACGTGGCTACACCTTC,CASSQDISLRGYTF,-,-,TRBJ1-2,TRBV3-1/TRBV3-2
TGTGCCAGCAGCTTAGATATCCCAGGGGGCACACCCCTCCACTTT,CASSLDIPGGTPLHF,-,TRBD1,TRBJ1-6,TRBV11-2
TGTGCCAGCAGCTTGTTTGCAGGAACGGAAGAGCAGTACTTC,CASSLFAGTEEQYF,-,-,TRBJ2-7,TRBV5-6
TGCAGCGGCGGGGAGAGAACTGAAGCTTTCTTT,CSGGERTEAFF,-,-,TRBJ1-1,TRBV29-1
TGTGCCAGCAGCACTTGGACTAGCGGGGGCTACAATGAGCAGTTCTTC,CASSTWTSGGYNEQFF,-,TRBD2,TRBJ2-1,TRBV7-2
TGTGCCAGCAGCCGAGGGCTAGCGGGAAAAAATGAGCAGTTCTTC,CASSRGLAGKNEQFF,few,TRBD2,TRBJ2-1,TRBV6-6
TGTGCCAGCAGTGGTAGCGGGAGTCTACTTTACAATGAGCAGTTCTTC,CASSGSGSLLYNEQFF,-,TRBD2,TRBJ2-1,TRBV6-1
TGTGCCAGCAGCCCCCCCGGGGGAGGCAATCAGCCCCAGCATTTT,CASSPPGGGNQPQHF,-,-,TRBJ1-5,TRBV2
TGTGCCAGCAGTTACTTTCGGACTAGCGGGTACAATGAGCAGTTCTTC,CASSYFRTSGYNEQFF,-,TRBD2,TRBJ2-1,TRBV6-5
TGTGCCAGCAGACCAGGGTGGGGGAACACTGAAGCTTTCTTT,CASRPGWGNTEAFF,-,-,TRBJ1-1,TRBV7-9